The subject of this entry is one T cell receptor (beta chain). The antigen is undetermined. This specimen belongs to a study of shared clonotypes between healthy human individuals. Study-level points and caveats: Shared across several donors were 4% to 6% of the naive CD4 clonotypes.

Deep was the level at which the assay was run. The data were produced by immunoSEQ multiplex PCR, yet TCRdb's version contains in-frame clones alone and is incomplete. The data show under 850,000 clones, approximately 92% seen once. Positively selected for CCR7, the CD45RO-negative cells used as naive CD8 cells excluded terminally differentiated effector memory CD45RA+ cells. Sample: naive CD8+ T cells sorted from blood. The sequence was collected from a man aged 30 to 39 in good health.

CDR3 protein: CASSPTGGHSYEQYF. CDR3 nucleotides: TGTGCCAGCAGTCCCACAGGGGGCCACTCCTACGAGCAGTACTTC. The J gene is TRBJ2-7, the V gene TRBV28; 9 nucleotides agree with TRBD1. The germline V gene has CDR1 MDHEN and CDR2 SYDVKM. The CDR3 loop spans 15 amino acids. The J segment lost 0 bases and the V segment lost 5 bases, leaving 5 bases of the junction unmatched.